This T cell receptor (beta chain) was obtained from a study of T cells after yellow fever vaccination. Study findings and constraints: Some clonotypes were seen in both the CD4 and the CD8 compartments. These made up a small share and likely arose from convergent recombination. The secondary response showed a weaker magnitude and a faster peak, day 5 versus 15.

Template switching by 5'RACE produced TCR cDNA, adding a universal primer site and UMIs. TCRdb independently ran MiXCR on the 5' RACE reads; one entry per CDR3 protein. Of some 170,000 distinct CDR3 sequences detected, around 9.3% appear once; the ten largest clones hold roughly a third. Worth noting for this clonotype: Its antigen is undetermined.

The CDR3 has 19 amino acids. The germline CDR1 and CDR2 sequences are MGHRA and YSYEKL. With V trimmed by 3 bases and J by 2 bases, 15 bases remained unmatched. The clonotype originates from a man aged 18 to 29 who received the YFV17D yellow fever vaccine. The source was CD8+ T cells sorted from PBMCs, collected 45 days after the yellow fever booster vaccination. This sequence joins TRBV4-1 and TRBJ1-5, with TRBD1 matching 8 bases. The CDR3 DNA reads TGCGCCAGCAGCCACCGAACGGAGACAGGGGCGGGAGGCAATCAGCCCCAGCATTTT. Amino acid sequence: CASSHRTETGAGGNQPQHF.